These 11 T cell receptor beta chains came from one sample sequenced in a study of OX40 agonist ivuxolimab in advanced cancers. Some clones are missing from TCRdb's copy, which holds only in-frame ones; the method was immunoSEQ multiplex PCR. Of around 80,000 clones listed, about 88% were seen once; the top ten hold about 1%. Sequenced here: CD4+ or CD8+ T cells sorted from blood, sampled in a trial of the OX40 agonist ivuxolimab. Receptor source: an adult with an advanced solid tumor such as melanoma, head and neck, liver or kidney cancer.

V and J are TRBV7-9 and TRBJ2-7; D possibly corresponds to TRBD1 (6 bases). Germline values: CDR1 SEHNR, CDR2 FQNEAQ (reference sequence). Trimming cost V 6 bases and J 5 bases, with 14 bases left between them. CDR3 length: 13 amino acids. The chain's CDR3 is CASRYRDSDEQYF. The CDR3, as DNA: TGTGCCAGCAGATACAGGGATTCGGACGAGCAGTACTTC. Together with reference TRBV7-9 and TRBJ2-7, the CDR3 gives the full variable domain: DTGVSQNPRHKITKRGQNVTFRCDPISEHNRLYWYRQTLGQGPEFLTYFQNEAQLEKSRLLSDRFSAERPKGSFSTLEIQRTEQGDSAMYLCASRYRDSDEQYFGPGTRLTVT.

A few counts support this clone. The genes are TRBV10-3 and TRBJ1-5; tentatively, D is TRBD1 (6 bases). The CDR3 length is 15 residues. The germline CDR1 and CDR2 sequences are ENHRY and SYGVKD. V lost 6 bases, J lost 0 bases, and 12 bases lay in between. CDR3 region: CAISTGMFSNQPQHF. CDR3 nucleotides: TGTGCCATCAGCACAGGGATGTTTAGCAATCAGCCCCAGCATTTT.

DNA of the CDR3: TGTGCCAGCAGCCCAAGGACAGGGGCCACCGGGGAGCTGTTTTTT. It yields the protein CASSPRTGATGELFF. The rearrangement uses TRBV7-2 and TRBJ2-2, with 9 bases matching TRBD1. The V segment lost 5 bases and the J segment 4 bases; nucleotides outside the gene matches: 5. In germline, CDR1 is SGHTA, CDR2 FQGNSA. This CDR3 has 15 residues.

DNA of the CDR3: TGTGCCAGTACCGGGCTCGCACAAGAGACCCAGTACTTC. This codes for CASTGLAQETQYF. J is TRBJ2-5 and V is TRBV19; no firm D call. CDR1 is LNHDA, CDR2 SQIVND, per germline (reference sequence). CDR3 length equals 13 residues. With 7 bases removed from V and 2 bases from J, the gap between germline ends came to 11 bases. The full variable domain, with the rest looked up from reference TRBV19 and TRBJ2-5, is DGGITQSPKYLFRKEGQNVTLSCEQNLNHDAMYWYRQDPGQGLRLIYYSQIVNDFQKGDIAEGYSVSREKKESFPLTVTSAQKNPTAFYLCASTGLAQETQYFGPGTRLLVL.

The rearrangement joins TRBV29-1 to TRBJ2-2, with a tentative D call TRBD1 (7 bases). V was cut by 4 bases and J by 10 bases, with 16 bases left in between. CDR1 and CDR2 from the germline V gene are SQVTM and ANQGSEA. The CDR3 covers 13 residues. In DNA, the CDR3 is TGCAGCGTTGGTCAGGGGGGTTCCCAGGAGCTGTTTTTT. Translated, it gives CSVGQGGSQELFF.

The genes are TRBV10-3 and TRBJ2-1, with TRBD2 as a possible D gene (5 bases). V was shortened by 3 bases and J by 5 bases, with 8 bases between the two germline ends. Germline CDR1 reads ENHRY; CDR2 reads SYGVKD. This CDR3 is built from 13 residues. The CDR3 region has the DNA TGTGCCATCAGTGAATGGCGGGACAATGAGCAGTTCTTC. This sequence encodes CAISEWRDNEQFF.

The chain has TRBV2 and TRBJ2-3; TRBD2 agrees at 10 bases. The V segment lost 6 bases and the J segment 5 bases; nucleotides outside the gene matches: 11. Germline-derived CDR1 and CDR2 are SNHLY and FYNNEI. The CDR3 is made up of 16 amino acids. CDR3: CASRRLAGGPGDTQYF. The CDR3 DNA follows: TGTGCCAGCAGGAGATTAGCGGGGGGCCCCGGAGATACGCAGTATTTT.

This chain links TRBV6-5 with TRBJ2-2, with D perhaps TRBD1 (6 bases). V lost 1 base, J lost 6 bases, and 15 bases lay in between. Germline-derived CDR1 and CDR2 are MNHEY and SVGAGI. The CDR3 contains 16 residues. CDR3 nucleotide sequence: TGTGCCAGCAGTTACTTCGGTGGGGGCAACCCCGGGGAGCTGTTTTTT. Translating gives CASSYFGGGNPGELFF.

This chain connects TRBV4-1 to TRBJ1-2, with no clear D. This CDR3 is 14 amino acids long. Germline V lookup: CDR1 MGHRA, CDR2 YSYEKL. Trimming removed 5 bases at V and 4 bases at J, with 14 bases between. DNA of the CDR3: TGCGCCAGCAGCTCAGGAGGCGCTACCTATGGCTACACCTTC. Amino acid sequence: CASSSGGATYGYTF.

The V and J genes are TRBV28 and TRBJ1-2, with D uncertain. Germline V gene data show CDR1 as MDHEN and CDR2 as SYDVKM. V was pared by 8 bases and J by 4 bases, with 8 bases between. The CDR3 contains 11 residues. As DNA, the CDR3 is TGTGCCAGCCGGAGCTTCTATGGCTACACCTTC. It encodes CASRSFYGYTF.

This chain connects TRBV18 to TRBJ2-3; D is undetermined. CDR1 and CDR2 (germline): KGHSH, LQKENI. The CDR3 extends over 11 amino acids. The V end was cut by 2 bases, the J end by 7 bases, with 4 bases between. In nucleotides, the CDR3 is TGTGCCAGCTCACCATCGAATACGCAGTATTTT. Protein product: CASSPSNTQYF.